This T cell receptor (beta chain) originates from a study of T-cell reconstitution after alpha-beta-depleted transplantation in children. Study observations and caveats: Most T-cell counts and diversity one year after the transplant came from T cells that were newly produced. Reportedly, only several hundred clones from non-depleted graft cells drove alpha-beta T-cell counts at about two months. There were some patients whose high TCRbeta diversity at day 60 came from surviving recipient T cells and thymic progenitors.

Germline-derived CDR1 and CDR2 are ENHRY and SYGVKD. The CDR3 sequence is 11 residues long. Between the trimmed V and J ends, which lost 11 bases and 7 bases, there was a span of 14 bases. The TCRbeta library was prepared with unique molecular identifiers. TCRdb reprocessed the PCR reads with MiXCR, giving one entry per CDR3 protein. The sample gives 95,000 to 120,000 distinct CDR3 sequences, about 6.5% of which show up once; roughly 24% is in the top ten. This clonotype was seen ten or more times. Its cognate antigen is unknown. This sequence originates from a male patient between 2 and 9 years old who had a stem cell transplant for acute lymphoblastic leukemia, so the T cells may come from the graft donor. The V call is TRBV10-3, the J call TRBJ1-2; no clear D. The sample in question was PBMCs, mostly from graft donor cells, obtained 360 days after TCRalphabeta/CD19-depleted stem cell transplant. The CDR3 region has the DNA TGTGCCGTCCGGGCAGGTGGTGGCTACACCTTC. It translates to CAVRAGGGYTF.